Presented here are 9 T cell receptor beta chains from one specimen sequenced in a study of blood T cell repertoires in COVID-19. Data came from immunoSEQ multiplex PCR; TCRdb stores just in-frame clones and leaves some out. The top ten clones hold about 5.3% of a sample with over 50,000 clones, just under 85% of them seen once. The sample comprised peripheral blood. The receptor source for this set is a man in his 70s with acute or convalescent COVID-19.

The chain carries TRBV5-8 and TRBJ2-1; 9 nucleotides match TRBD1. V was pared by 4 bases and J by 9 bases, with 14 bases of the junction left unmatched. Per germline, CDR1 SGHTS and CDR2 YDEGEE. The CDR3 sequence is 16 residues long. The CDR3, as DNA: TGTGCCAGCAGCCCGGACAGGGGATCCAGCCCAGTTGAGCAGTTCTTC. Protein: CASSPDRGSSPVEQFF.

This chain links TRBV27 with TRBJ2-5; D is unresolved. CDR1 and CDR2 (germline): MNHEY, SMNVEV (reference sequence). The CDR3 spans 13 residues. The ends were cut back, 3 bases at V and 5 bases at J, with 10 bases in the middle. CDR3 sequence: CASSFTVRETQYF. In DNA form, the CDR3 reads TGTGCCAGCAGTTTTACTGTCCGGGAGACCCAGTACTTC.

This clone was seen only a few times. The chain is built from TRBV3-1 (or the pseudogene TRBV3-2) and TRBJ2-6; D remains ambiguous. In germline, CDR1 is LGHDT, CDR2 YNNKEL (reference sequence). V lost 6 bases to trimming and J lost 0 bases, with 9 bases between them. The CDR3 has 15 amino acids. The CDR3 here is CASSLLSSGANVLTF. The CDR3, as DNA: TGTGCCAGCAGTCTACTTAGCTCTGGGGCCAACGTCCTGACTTTC.

The chain is built from TRBV12-5 and TRBJ2-5, with 8 bases identical to TRBD2. The germline gives CDR1 LGHNT, CDR2 FRNRAP. V lost 5 bases to trimming and J lost 5 bases; unmatched junction nucleotides: 7. The CDR3 sequence is 14 residues long. For the CDR3, the DNA is TGTGCTAGTGGTCCCACACTAGCGGCGGAGACCCAGTACTTC. This codes for CASGPTLAAETQYF.

The chain combines TRBV24-1 with TRBJ2-1, with 7 bases lining up with TRBD1. The CDR3 has 11 amino acids. The V and J ends lost 12 bases and 5 bases, in that order; junction bases with no gene match: 3. Germline assignment: CDR1 KGHDR and CDR2 SFDVKD. CDR3 region: CASQGDNEQFF. DNA of the CDR3: TGTGCCTCCCAGGGGGACAATGAGCAGTTCTTC.

This clone has a single count. The CDR3 region is CASGEGTGYIPEAFF. DNA for the CDR3: TGCGCCAGCGGGGAGGGGACAGGCTATATCCCTGAAGCTTTCTTT. The chain links TRBV5-1 to TRBJ1-1, with 8 bases lining up with TRBD1. CDR1 is SGHRS and CDR2 is YFSETQ in the germline V gene. V shed 7 bases and J 6 bases; nucleotides not matched to a gene: 14. This CDR3 comprises 15 residues.

The gene calls are TRBV6-1 and TRBJ2-1, with 15 bases that match TRBD2. The CDR3 spans 22 residues. Germline values: CDR1 MNHNS, CDR2 SASEGT. V trimming: 2 bases; J trimming: 0 bases; junction bases outside the gene matches: 14. In DNA form, the CDR3 reads TGTGCCAGCAGTGAACGGATCCTGGGACTAGCGGGGGGTAAGAGCTCCTACAATGAGCAGTTCTTC. Amino acids: CASSERILGLAGGKSSYNEQFF.

The chain joins TRBV7-2 to TRBJ2-1; D is ambiguous. Per germline, CDR1 SGHTA and CDR2 FQGNSA. V lost 10 bases and J lost 6, with 16 bases in between. This CDR3 contains 13 residues. The CDR3 DNA reads as TGTGCCACCGCCCTCCTAAGGAGCAATGAGCAGTTCTTC. The encoded protein is CATALLRSNEQFF.

The genes are TRBV10-3 and TRBJ1-1; no clear D. The germline gives CDR1 ENHRY, CDR2 SYGVKD. The CDR3 totals 12 residues. V was shortened by 6 bases and J by 1 base, with 6 bases between the two germline ends. The CDR3 reads CAISPQNTEAFF. In nucleotides, the CDR3 is TGTGCCATCAGCCCACAGAACACTGAAGCTTTCTTT.